This entry lists 31 T cell receptor beta chains sequenced from one sample in a study of Ad26.COV2.S vaccination and SARS-CoV-2 variants. This sample's treatment: around 19 received Ad26.COV2.S at low or high dose, single or two shots; roughly 5 received placebo; per-sample allocation not given. Repertoires come from day 63 after the first vaccine or placebo injection. Profiled with immunoSEQ multiplex PCR; TCRdb holds only in-frame clones, not every one. The sample includes about 370,000 clones, 89% of them seen just once. Sequences were derived from peripheral blood, sampled in a trial of Ad26.COV2.S vaccine versus placebo. These receptors were taken from a person aged 18-60 years who received the Ad26.COV2.S COVID-19 vaccine or a placebo.

CDR3 in amino acids: CASSVSGRLAYEQYF. CDR3 coding DNA: TGTGCCAGCAGCGTTAGCGGGAGGCTTGCCTACGAGCAGTACTTC. V is TRBV6-2 or TRBV6-3 and J is TRBJ2-7; 10 bases are shared with TRBD2. The CDR3 runs 15 residues. The germline CDR1 and CDR2 sequences are MNHEY and SVGEGT. V gave up 6 bases and J gave up 2 bases; unmatched junction bases: 7.

This clone turned up a few times. This chain joins TRBV14 and TRBJ2-2; TRBD1 matches 8 bases. Germline CDR1 SGHDN, CDR2 FVKESK. The CDR3 covers 21 residues. J lost 2 bases, V lost 3 bases, and 20 bases had no gene match. The CDR3, as DNA: TGTGCCAGCAGCCATCGAATACCCCCCCCTGGGACAGGACTAAACACCGGGGAGCTGTTTTTT. It translates to CASSHRIPPPGTGLNTGELFF.

V usage is TRBV19 and J usage is TRBJ2-4; D could derive from TRBD1 or TRBD2 (5 bases each). The CDR3 consists of 17 residues. Germline V gene lookup returns CDR1 LNHDA and CDR2 SQIVND (reference sequence). Trimming left V 5 bases short and J 5 bases short, with 22 bases between. The CDR3 region is CASSPTAAATVQNIQYF. Written as DNA, the CDR3 is TGTGCCAGTAGTCCGACAGCGGCGGCGACCGTTCAAAACATTCAGTACTTC. The full variable domain, its missing parts supplied by reference TRBV19 and TRBJ2-4, is DGGITQSPKYLFRKEGQNVTLSCEQNLNHDAMYWYRQDPGQGLRLIYYSQIVNDFQKGDIAEGYSVSREKKESFPLTVTSAQKNPTAFYLCASSPTAAATVQNIQYFGAGTRLSVL.

The V and J genes are TRBV10-3 and TRBJ2-7; D perhaps matches TRBD1 (6 bases). Trimming shortened V by 6 bases and J by 5 bases, and 17 bases separated the two germline ends. Germline V gene lookup returns CDR1 ENHRY and CDR2 SYGVKD. CDR3 length: 14 amino acids. The CDR3 protein is CAISKGQILDEQYF. CDR3 bases: TGTGCCATCAGCAAAGGACAGATTCTGGACGAGCAGTACTTC.

The chain joins TRBV14 to TRBJ2-4, with 8 bases matching TRBD2. The V and J ends lost 0 bases and 14 bases, in that order; junction bases with no gene match: 6. The CDR3 length is 13 residues. Germline CDR1 and CDR2: SGHDN and FVKESK. In nucleotides, the CDR3 is TGTGCCAGCAGCCAAGATCGCGGGGGGCCAAAGTACTTC. Its protein is CASSQDRGGPKYF.

The chain recombines TRBV9 with TRBJ1-2, with D maybe TRBD1 (6 bases). Germline CDR1 reads SGDLS; CDR2 reads YYNGEE. This CDR3 is 14 amino acids long. With 3 bases removed from V and 10 bases from J, the gap between germline ends came to 19 bases. The CDR3 DNA follows: TGTGCCAGCAGCGCCCAAGGGACAACTGTAATCTACACCTTC. It translates to CASSAQGTTVIYTF.

The rearrangement joins TRBV2 to TRBJ2-7; the D gene could be TRBD1 or TRBD2 (5 bases each). The CDR3 extends over 14 amino acids. Germline-derived CDR1 and CDR2 are SNHLY and FYNNEI. Trimming stripped 1 base from V and 6 bases from J, with 13 bases between. CDR3: CASSEGGGKFEQYF. CDR3 DNA sequence: TGTGCCAGCAGTGAAGGTGGGGGTAAGTTCGAGCAGTACTTC.

The chain uses TRBV30 and TRBJ2-5, with 12 bases matching TRBD2. V was clipped by 5 bases and J by 4 bases; unmatched bases: 5. This CDR3 contains 14 residues. CDR1 GTSNPN and CDR2 SVGIG come from the germline V gene (reference sequence). CDR3 loop: CAWGKLAGGETQYF. CDR3 nucleotide sequence: TGTGCCTGGGGAAAACTAGCGGGAGGAGAGACCCAGTACTTC.

The chain combines TRBV5-4 with TRBJ1-4; tentative D call: TRBD1 (5 bases). The CDR3 runs 15 residues. V lost 2 bases and J lost 2, with 10 bases in between. From germline, CDR1 is SGHNT and CDR2 YYREEE (reference sequence). Here the CDR3 DNA reads TGTGCCAGCAGCTTCGGGGGAGTTACTAATGAAAAACTGTTTTTT. Protein sequence: CASSFGGVTNEKLFF.

The chain uses TRBV4-1 and TRBJ2-2, with TRBD2 matching over 13 bases. Trimming cost V 3 bases and J 4 bases; bases outside gene matches: 8. This CDR3 comprises 18 residues. Germline-derived CDR1 and CDR2 are MGHRA and YSYEKL. The CDR3 is CASSHPKLAGGVTGELFF. CDR3 coding DNA: TGCGCCAGCAGCCACCCAAAACTAGCGGGAGGGGTCACCGGGGAGCTGTTTTTT.

The CDR3 bases are TGTGCCTGGGCGCGGGGGACGATGAACACTGAAGCTTTCTTT. This translates into CAWARGTMNTEAFF. This chain links TRBV30 with TRBJ1-1, with D tentatively TRBD1 (5 bases). Trimming removed 5 bases at V and 0 bases at J, with 13 bases between. CDR3 length: 14 residues. The germline V gene encodes CDR1 GTSNPN and CDR2 SVGIG (reference sequence).

The chain has TRBV27 and TRBJ2-1; D not certain. Germline CDR1 reads MNHEY; CDR2 reads SMNVEV (reference sequence). The CDR3 runs 15 residues. V dropped 0 bases and J dropped 0 bases, with 6 bases sitting between them. The CDR3: CASSLSTSSYNEQFF. The DNA of the CDR3 is TGTGCCAGCAGTTTATCGACGTCCTCCTACAATGAGCAGTTCTTC.

A single count supports this clone. The chain uses TRBV7-6 and TRBJ1-5; TRBD1 agrees at 8 bases. The germline V gene encodes CDR1 SGHVS and CDR2 FNYEAQ. This CDR3 comprises 13 residues. Losses at the gene ends were 5 bases for V and 15 bases for J; bases not matched to a gene: 12. The DNA for the CDR3 is TGTGCCAGCAGCCCCCAAGGGGGACAGGTTCTGCATTTT. Translated, it gives CASSPQGGQVLHF.

V gene TRBV28 combines with J gene TRBJ1-1; D is perhaps TRBD1 (6 bases). The CDR3 totals 15 residues. Per germline, CDR1 MDHEN and CDR2 SYDVKM. The V end lost 6 bases, the J end lost 6 bases, and 20 bases lay between the germline ends. The CDR3 sequence: CASSSQGGVEAEAFF. As DNA, the CDR3 is TGTGCCAGCAGCTCACAGGGTGGGGTTGAGGCTGAAGCTTTCTTT.

The chain recombines TRBV18 with TRBJ1-2; 7 nucleotides line up with TRBD1. This CDR3 contains 14 residues. Germline CDR1 KGHSH, CDR2 LQKENI. V gave up 4 bases and J gave up 4 bases; unmatched junction bases: 6. The CDR3, as DNA: TGTGCCAGCTCACAACAGGGGTCTGGCTATGGCTACACCTTC. Translated, it gives CASSQQGSGYGYTF.

This chain joins TRBV5-4 and TRBJ1-1; D is unclear. V gave up 3 bases and J gave up 0 bases, with 6 bases separating them. Per the germline V gene, CDR1 is SGHNT and CDR2 is YYREEE (reference sequence). The CDR3 runs to 13 residues. CDR3 loop: CASSSGLNTEAFF. The CDR3 DNA reads TGTGCCAGCAGCTCAGGACTGAACACTGAAGCTTTCTTT.

V is TRBV11-1 and J is TRBJ2-5; D not certain. This CDR3 region has 13 residues. Trimming took off 0 bases at V and 7 bases at J, with 9 bases between the two ends. Germline V gene data show CDR1 as SGHAT and CDR2 as FQDESV (reference sequence). In DNA, the CDR3 is TGTGCCAGCAGCTTAGCGGACCGAGGGACCCAGTACTTC. Protein product: CASSLADRGTQYF.

This clone was seen a single time. J is TRBJ2-1 and V is TRBV10-3, with 8 bases aligning to TRBD2. The ends lost 0 bases at V and 9 bases at J; junction bases unmatched: 7. The CDR3 is made up of 15 amino acids. Germline assignment: CDR1 ENHRY and CDR2 SYGVKD. CDR3 in amino acids: CAISESGTRGGEQFF. For the CDR3, the DNA is TGTGCCATCAGTGAGTCAGGGACTAGGGGCGGTGAGCAGTTCTTC.

This chain links TRBV7-3 with TRBJ2-2, with TRBD2 matching 9 bases. V dropped 3 bases and J dropped 6; count of bases not matched to a gene: 8. Germline lookup yields CDR1 SGHTA and CDR2 FQGTGA. The CDR3 consists of 16 residues. CDR3 sequence (DNA): TGTGCCAGCAGCTTTAACCAGCGGGAGGTCCCCGGGGAGCTGTTTTTT. Protein product: CASSFNQREVPGELFF.

V usage is TRBV15 and J usage is TRBJ1-5, with TRBD1 as a possible D gene (6 bases). V lost 1 base and J lost 1, with 14 bases in between. CDR1 is LNHNV and CDR2 is YYDKDF in the germline V gene (reference sequence). The CDR3 sequence is 17 residues long. The CDR3 DNA reads TGTGCCACCAGCAGAGGGGGGCTCCGGGACAGCAATCAGCCCCAGCATTTT. Residues: CATSRGGLRDSNQPQHF.

This rearrangement joins TRBV27 to TRBJ1-5; 11 bases are shared with TRBD1. The V and J ends lost 4 bases and 4 bases, in that order; junction bases with no gene match: 3. Germline CDR1 reads MNHEY; CDR2 reads SMNVEV (reference sequence). The CDR3 spans 15 residues. In DNA form, the CDR3 reads TGTGCCAGCAGTTGGGGGACAGGGGGAAATCAGCCCCAGCATTTT. Translated, it gives CASSWGTGGNQPQHF.

This clone was observed a handful of times. V usage is TRBV24-1 and J usage is TRBJ2-7; no reliable D call. Trimming stripped 3 bases from V and 9 bases from J, with 11 bases between. The CDR3 length is 12 residues. Germline CDR1 and CDR2: KGHDR and SFDVKD. The CDR3 region is CATSDPLVGQYF. The DNA for the CDR3 is TGTGCCACCAGTGATCCCTTGGTGGGGCAGTACTTC.

The chain couples TRBV4-2 to TRBJ2-3; unclear D gene. Trimming removed 6 bases from V and 2 bases from J, with 12 bases in between. Germline V gene lookup returns CDR1 LGHNA and CDR2 YNFKEQ. The CDR3 is 14 residues long. Here the CDR3 reads CASSTAVVTDTQYF. The CDR3 coding sequence is TGTGCCAGCAGTACAGCAGTAGTCACAGATACGCAGTATTTT.

The rearrangement joins TRBV7-2 to TRBJ1-1; a weak D match, TRBD1 (5 bases). V was cut by 3 bases and J by 1 base, with 12 bases left in between. The CDR3 has 15 amino acids. Per germline, CDR1 SGHTA and CDR2 FQGNSA. The CDR3 region has the DNA TGTGCCAGCAGCTTGGGTGGGACTTCGAACACTGAAGCTTTCTTT. Amino acid sequence: CASSLGGTSNTEAFF.

V usage is TRBV5-8 and J usage is TRBJ2-5; no clear D gene. Looked up from germline, CDR1 is SGHTS and CDR2 is YDEGEE. Deletions cut 0 bases from V and 3 bases from J, with 6 bases between. The CDR3 runs to 13 residues. This chain's CDR3 is CASSLVSKETQYF. In DNA, the CDR3 is TGTGCCAGCAGCTTGGTATCGAAAGAGACCCAGTACTTC.

This clone has just one count. The genes are TRBV29-1 and TRBJ2-5; 8 bases fit TRBD2. Trimming took 7 bases from V and 6 from J; bases not matched to a gene: 7. This CDR3 has 12 residues. Germline V CDR1 and CDR2: SQVTM, ANQGSEA. For the CDR3, the DNA is TGCAGCGCCGCTGGCGGGGGGAAGACCCAGTACTTC. Translating it yields CSAAGGGKTQYF.

This clone was seen once. V usage is TRBV11-1 and J usage is TRBJ1-2, with D possibly matching TRBD1 (6 bases). CDR1 and CDR2 from the germline V gene are SGHAT and FQDESV (reference sequence). The CDR3 is made up of 15 amino acids. Trimming shortened V by 5 bases and J by 7 bases, and 20 bases separated the two germline ends. The CDR3 loop is CASSRDRSIVGGYTF. The CDR3 coding sequence is TGTGCCAGCAGCCGAGACAGGAGTATAGTAGGTGGCTACACCTTC.

This chain uses TRBV5-6 with TRBJ2-7, with D possibly TRBD2 on 5 matching bases. The germline V gene has CDR1 SGHDT and CDR2 YYEEEE. This CDR3 region has 13 residues. V dropped 4 bases and J dropped 1 base, with 9 bases sitting between them. The CDR3 bases are TGTGCCAGCAGCCGGACTGCATCCTACGAGCAGTACTTC. Translating gives CASSRTASYEQYF.

This chain uses TRBV5-1 with TRBJ2-7; no definite D call. V lost 2 bases to trimming and J lost 7 bases, with 13 bases between them. This CDR3 region has 13 residues. Germline V gene data show CDR1 as SGHRS and CDR2 as YFSETQ. The CDR3 DNA follows: TGCGCCAGCAGCTTTACTCCTCTCGTAGAGCAGTACTTC. This translates into CASSFTPLVEQYF.

This chain links TRBV2 with TRBJ1-3, with a tentative D call TRBD1 (5 bases). The germline V and J ends were trimmed by 4 bases and 2 bases, with 15 bases remaining between them. Germline CDR1 SNHLY, CDR2 FYNNEI. The CDR3 length is 16 residues. CDR3 in DNA: TGTGCCAGCAGTGGGCCTGGGGGGTTGGCTGGAAACACCATATATTTT. It is translated as CASSGPGGLAGNTIYF.

The chain carries TRBV7-3 and TRBJ2-5; 9 bases are shared with TRBD2. V lost 1 base and J lost 5; bases outside the gene matches: 5. Germline V gene lookup returns CDR1 SGHTA and CDR2 FQGTGA. The CDR3 is 15 residues long. The CDR3 DNA sequence: TGTGCCAGCAGCTTAAGCGGGAGGGCCCTTGAGACCCAGTACTTC. Translated: CASSLSGRALETQYF. Supplemented by reference TRBV7-3 and TRBJ2-5, the full variable domain reads GAGVSQTPSNKVTEKGKYVELRCDPISGHTALYWYRQSLGQGPEFLIYFQGTGAADDSGLPNDRFFAVRPEGSVSTLKIQRTERGDSAVYLCASSLSGRALETQYFGPGTRLLVL.